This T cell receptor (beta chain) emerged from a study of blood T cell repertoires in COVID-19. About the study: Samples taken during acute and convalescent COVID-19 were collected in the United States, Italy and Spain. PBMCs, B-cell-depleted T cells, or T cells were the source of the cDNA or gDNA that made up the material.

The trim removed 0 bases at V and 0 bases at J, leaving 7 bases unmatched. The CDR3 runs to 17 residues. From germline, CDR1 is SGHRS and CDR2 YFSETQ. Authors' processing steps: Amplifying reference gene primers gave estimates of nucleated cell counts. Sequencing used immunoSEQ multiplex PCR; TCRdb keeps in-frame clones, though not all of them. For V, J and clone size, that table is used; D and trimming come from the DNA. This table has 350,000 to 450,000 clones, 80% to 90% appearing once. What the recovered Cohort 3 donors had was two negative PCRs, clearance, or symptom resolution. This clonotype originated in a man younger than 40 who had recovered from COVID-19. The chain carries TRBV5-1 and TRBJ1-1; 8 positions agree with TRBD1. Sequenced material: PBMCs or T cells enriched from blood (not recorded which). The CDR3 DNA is TGCGCCAGCAGCTTGGCCCCGACAGGGGTCATGAACACTGAAGCTTTCTTT. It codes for CASSLAPTGVMNTEAFF. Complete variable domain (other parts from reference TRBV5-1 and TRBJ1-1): KAGVTQTPRYLIKTRGQQVTLSCSPISGHRSVSWYQQTPGQGLQFLFEYFSETQRNKGNFPGRFSGRQFSNSRSEMNVSTLELGDSALYLCASSLAPTGVMNTEAFFGQGTRLTVV.